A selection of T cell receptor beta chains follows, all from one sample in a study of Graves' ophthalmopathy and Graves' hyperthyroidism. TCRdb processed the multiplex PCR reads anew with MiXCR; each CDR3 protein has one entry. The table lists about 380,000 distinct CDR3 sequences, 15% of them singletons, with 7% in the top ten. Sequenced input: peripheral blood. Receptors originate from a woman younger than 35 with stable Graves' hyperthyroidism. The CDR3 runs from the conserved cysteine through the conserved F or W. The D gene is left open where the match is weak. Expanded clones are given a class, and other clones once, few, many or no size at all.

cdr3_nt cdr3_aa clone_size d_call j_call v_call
TGTGCCAGCAGTAACCCCCAGGGGGCGACCCGGAACACTGAAGCTTTCTTT CASSNPQGATRNTEAFF many TRBD1 TRBJ1-1 TRBV12-3/TRBV12-4
TGTGCCAGCAGTTATGGGGCCAAGAACACTGAAGCTTTCTTT CASSYGAKNTEAFF many NA TRBJ1-1 TRBV6-5
TGTGCCAGCACCTGGACAGCCCAAGAGACCCAGTACTTC CASTWTAQETQYF many NA TRBJ2-5 TRBV6-5
TGCAGTGCTTGGGGGACCGGGACAGGGAACTATGGCTACACCTTC CSAWGTGTGNYGYTF many TRBD1 TRBJ1-2 TRBV20-1
TGTGCCAGCAGCTTAGTTTTGACAGGGGGCCCGAACACTGAAGCTTTCTTT CASSLVLTGGPNTEAFF many TRBD1 TRBJ1-1 TRBV11-2
TGTGCCAGTAGTAACTGGGACAGGGCTTCTCACGAGCAGTACTTC CASSNWDRASHEQYF many TRBD1 TRBJ2-7 TRBV19
TGTGCCAGCAGTGACTCAGTCTACGACAGACCCTACCCCTACGAGCAGTACTTC CASSDSVYDRPYPYEQYF many NA TRBJ2-7 TRBV6-4
TGTGCCACCAGTGATCCGACAGGGGGCAAGACCACCGGGGAGCTGTTTTTT CATSDPTGGKTTGELFF many TRBD1 TRBJ2-2 TRBV24-1
TGCGCCAGCAGCTCGACAGGGGACAACACTGAAGCTTTCTTT CASSSTGDNTEAFF many TRBD1 TRBJ1-1 TRBV5-1
TGTGCCAGCAGTTACCAGGGGGCCCCGAGCACTGAAGCTTTCTTT CASSYQGAPSTEAFF many TRBD1 TRBJ1-1 TRBV6-5
TGTGCCAACAGCTCGGGACTAGCAGGGGAGACCCAGTACTTC CANSSGLAGETQYF many TRBD2 TRBJ2-5 TRBV11-2
TGTGCCAGCAGTAGCCGGGACAGGGGGCGGCGAGCTTTCTTT CASSSRDRGRRAFF many TRBD1 TRBJ1-1 TRBV6-1
TGTGCCACCAGCAGAGATTGGCCAGGCAGTGGCTACACCTTC CATSRDWPGSGYTF NA NA TRBJ1-2 TRBV15
TGTGCCAGCAGCTTCGAGACTAGCGGGGGGGAGGAGACCCAGTACTTC CASSFETSGGEETQYF NA TRBD2 TRBJ2-5 TRBV6-2/TRBV6-3
TGTGCCAGTAGTATTCTGGGACAGCGCGGCTATGGCTACACCTTC CASSILGQRGYGYTF few TRBD1 TRBJ1-2 TRBV19
TGCGCCAGCAGCCGGGACACGGCTAGCAATCAGCCCCAGCATTTT CASSRDTASNQPQHF many NA TRBJ1-5 TRBV5-1
TGCAGCGTTGCCCTTGACTATGGCTACACCTTC CSVALDYGYTF many NA TRBJ1-2 TRBV29-1
TGTGCCAGCAGCCATAGCGGGGGGGGCGCAGATACGCAGTATTTT CASSHSGGGADTQYF few TRBD2 TRBJ2-3 TRBV4-2
TGTGCCAGCAGCCTCGGACAGGGGGGCATCACTGAAGCTTTCTTT CASSLGQGGITEAFF many TRBD1 TRBJ1-1 TRBV2
TGTGCCAGCAGTTCCCAACAGCGCCTACCCTATGGCTACACCTTC CASSSQQRLPYGYTF NA NA TRBJ1-2 TRBV6-5
TGTGCCAGCTCACTAGTAACAGGGGGCAGGAACACTGAAGCTTTCTTT CASSLVTGGRNTEAFF NA TRBD1 TRBJ1-1 TRBV18
TGCAGCGTTGGACAGGGTAGCAATCAGCCCCAGCATTTT CSVGQGSNQPQHF many TRBD1 TRBJ1-5 TRBV29-1
TGTGCCAGTAGCCCGGGACAGTCCTACAATGAGCAGTTCTTC CASSPGQSYNEQFF NA TRBD1 TRBJ2-1 TRBV19
TGTGCCAGCGGCCTTCAGGGCTACGAGCAGTACTTC CASGLQGYEQYF few NA TRBJ2-7 TRBV13
TGTGCCAGCAGCGTCAGCGCAGGAGAAAACTATGGCTACACCTTC CASSVSAGENYGYTF NA NA TRBJ1-2 TRBV12-3/TRBV12-4